These 17 T cell receptor beta chains originate from one sample sequenced in a study of T cells after yellow fever vaccination. TCRdb independently ran MiXCR on the 5' RACE reads; one entry per CDR3 protein. The top ten hold roughly a fifth of the sample, which has a few hundred thousand distinct CDR3 sequences, approximately 3.5% seen once. Here the sequenced sample was PBMCs, taken 15 days after the yellow fever booster vaccination. The receptors derive from a man aged 18 to 29 who received the YFV17D yellow fever vaccine.

This clonotype has ten or more counts. The chain carries TRBV7-2 and TRBJ2-1, with 14 bases matching TRBD2. J lost 2 bases, V lost 2 bases, and 11 bases had no gene match. Germline V gene data show CDR1 as SGHTA and CDR2 as FQGNSA. The CDR3 contains 20 residues. The CDR3 bases are TGTGCCAGCAGCTTACCCCTGGGACTAGCGGGGGCCTCTCCCTACAATGAGCAGTTCTTC. Its translation is CASSLPLGLAGASPYNEQFF. The full variable domain, completed using reference TRBV7-2 and TRBJ2-1, is GAGVSQSPSNKVTEKGKDVELRCDPISGHTALYWYRQSLGQGLEFLIYFQGNSAPDKSGLPSDRFSAERTGGSVSTLTIQRTQQEDSAVYLCASSLPLGLAGASPYNEQFFGPGTRLTVL.

There are many counts of this clonotype. This chain joins TRBV6-5 and TRBJ2-5; TRBD2 matches 14 bases. The CDR3 sequence is 16 residues long. From germline, CDR1 is MNHEY and CDR2 SVGAGI. Trimming removed 6 bases from V and 4 bases from J; junction bases left unmatched: 7. The CDR3 DNA sequence: TGTGCCAGCAGATTCGGACTAGCGGGGGGTTTAGAGACCCAGTACTTC. Translated: CASRFGLAGGLETQYF.

This clonotype was observed at least ten times. The rearrangement links TRBV7-2 to TRBJ1-4, with a possible D match to TRBD1 (5 bases). Germline lookup yields CDR1 SGHTA and CDR2 FQGNSA. Trimming left V 2 bases short and J 8 bases short, with 12 bases between. The CDR3 is made up of 14 amino acids. CDR3 nucleotides: TGTGCCAGCAGCTTATCAGGGTTTGCGGAAAAACTGTTTTTT. Translated, it gives CASSLSGFAEKLFF.

This clonotype was seen ten or more times. The chain joins TRBV28 to TRBJ2-3, with 7 bases that match TRBD1. The V segment lost 2 bases and the J segment 0 bases; nucleotides outside the gene matches: 2. CDR1 is MDHEN and CDR2 is SYDVKM in the germline V gene. The CDR3 is made up of 15 amino acids. Here the CDR3 reads CASSLRTGSTDTQYF. The CDR3 coding sequence is TGTGCCAGCAGTTTACGGACAGGAAGCACAGATACGCAGTATTTT. Combining the CDR3 with reference TRBV28 and TRBJ2-3 gives the whole variable domain DVKVTQSSRYLVKRTGEKVFLECVQDMDHENMFWYRQDPGLGLRLIYFSYDVKMKEKGDIPEGYSVSREKKERFSLILESASTNQTSMYLCASSLRTGSTDTQYFGPGTRLTVL.

This clonotype was seen ten or more times. The chain has TRBV10-3 and TRBJ2-2; 8 nucleotides match TRBD1. Germline V gene lookup returns CDR1 ENHRY and CDR2 SYGVKD. The J segment lost 8 bases and the V segment lost 5 bases, leaving 10 bases of the junction unmatched. The CDR3 loop spans 15 amino acids. The CDR3 coding sequence is TGTGCCATCAGTACACAACGGACAGGGAAGGGGGAGCTGTTTTTT. Its protein product is CAISTQRTGKGELFF.

This clonotype was seen a few times. This may stem from a read error, because a much larger clone lies one nucleotide away. The rearrangement joins TRBV5-1 to TRBJ2-3; no clear D. CDR1 and CDR2 from the germline V gene are SGHRS and YFSETQ. The CDR3 runs 12 residues. Trimming removed 2 bases at V and 4 bases at J, with 5 bases between. CDR3 region: CASSFRPDTQYF. The CDR3 DNA reads as TGCGCCAGCAGCTTTAGACCAGATACGCAGTATTTT. Together with reference TRBV5-1 and TRBJ2-3, the CDR3 gives the full variable domain: KAGVTQTPRYLIKTRGQQVTLSCSPISGHRSVSWYQQTPGQGLQFLFEYFSETQRNKGNFPGRFSGRQFSNSRSEMNVSTLELGDSALYLCASSFRPDTQYFGPGTRLTVL.

In its sample, this clonotype was seen many times. This chain joins TRBV5-6 and TRBJ2-5; 12 bases are a match to TRBD1. CDR3 length equals 16 residues. J was trimmed by 2 bases and V by 4 bases; bases with no gene match: 6. Germline CDR1 SGHDT, CDR2 YYEEEE. CDR3 residues: CASSAPGQGAQETQYF. The CDR3, as DNA: TGTGCCAGCAGCGCGCCGGGACAGGGGGCACAAGAGACCCAGTACTTC.

This clonotype was counted ten times or more. The chain couples TRBV12-3 or TRBV12-4 to TRBJ1-1; no definite D call. V was cut by 8 bases and J by 1 base, with 11 bases left in between. The CDR3 runs to 13 residues. The CDR3 region has the DNA TGTGCCAGCTCGGTCAGCTCGAACACTGAAGCTTTCTTT. Protein: CASSVSSNTEAFF.

This clonotype was observed at least ten times. The V gene is TRBV12-3 or TRBV12-4, the J gene TRBJ1-3; weak D call: TRBD1 (6 bases). The CDR3 has 16 amino acids. With 6 bases removed from V and 0 bases from J, the gap between germline ends came to 15 bases. The CDR3 spells CASSWGLTSSGNTIYF. In DNA, the CDR3 is TGTGCCAGCAGCTGGGGGCTAACTAGCTCTGGAAACACCATATATTTT.

This clonotype was observed many times. The DNA for the CDR3 is TGTGCCAGCGGGAGGGGAGGGGAGACCCAGTACTTC. Protein sequence: CASGRGGETQYF. This chain connects TRBV7-3 to TRBJ2-5, with 7 positions matching TRBD2. Germline CDR1 is SGHTA and CDR2 is FQGTGA. V trimming: 8 bases; J trimming: 5 bases; junction bases outside the gene matches: 5. This CDR3 is 12 amino acids long.

This clonotype was counted many times. The chain combines TRBV13 with TRBJ1-1; D is uncertain. This CDR3 is built from 14 residues. Looked up from germline, CDR1 is PRHDT and CDR2 is FYEKMQ (reference sequence). Trimming pared 0 bases from V and 1 base from J, leaving 6 bases between. The CDR3 loop is CASSLGRPNTEAFF. Here the CDR3 DNA reads TGTGCCAGCAGCTTAGGACGGCCGAACACTGAAGCTTTCTTT.

This chain links TRBV6-2 or TRBV6-3 with TRBJ2-5, with 14 positions matching TRBD2. Trimming removed 5 bases from V and 0 bases from J; junction bases left unmatched: 11. CDR1 is MNHEY, CDR2 SVGEGT, per germline. The CDR3 sequence is 19 residues long. The CDR3: CASSLRLAGGNRYQETQYF. CDR3 nucleotides: TGTGCCAGCAGTCTCAGACTAGCGGGGGGGAATAGGTACCAAGAGACCCAGTACTTC.

This clonotype was recorded at least ten times. CDR3 sequence: CASSPSPGNQPQHF. The DNA of the CDR3 is TGTGCCAGCAGCCCGTCGCCAGGAAATCAGCCCCAGCATTTT. J is TRBJ1-5 and V is TRBV7-2; D remains unclear. The CDR3 consists of 14 residues. Germline V lookup: CDR1 SGHTA, CDR2 FQGNSA. Trimming shortened V by 5 bases and J by 4 bases, and 12 bases separated the two germline ends.

This clonotype was detected many times. The rearrangement links TRBV24-1 to TRBJ2-1, with TRBD1 matching over 8 bases. The CDR3 covers 15 residues. V lost 5 bases and J lost 8; bases outside the gene matches: 10. Per the germline V gene, CDR1 is KGHDR and CDR2 is SFDVKD. The CDR3 bases are TGTGCCACCAGTGCGGAGACGGGGACAGGTTATGAGCAGTTCTTC. This gives the protein CATSAETGTGYEQFF.

The sample holds many counts of this clonotype. The CDR3 nucleotides are TGTGCCAGCAGCTCCTGGGCGGTTCTAGCGGGGGACACAGATACGCAGTATTTT. Residues: CASSSWAVLAGDTDTQYF. This chain uses TRBV11-2 with TRBJ2-3; 10 positions agree with TRBD2. CDR1 is SGHAT, CDR2 FQNNGV, per germline. The CDR3 has 18 residues. V was clipped by 4 bases and J by 2 bases; unmatched bases: 12.

This clonotype was detected ten times or more. The chain has TRBV29-1 and TRBJ1-2; 9 bases fit TRBD1. The germline gives CDR1 SQVTM, CDR2 ANQGSEA. The CDR3 is 13 amino acids. The V and J ends lost 7 bases and 1 base, in that order; junction bases with no gene match: 4. The CDR3 spells CSGGQGLNYGYTF. The CDR3 DNA sequence: TGCAGCGGGGGACAGGGCCTTAACTATGGCTACACCTTC. Together with reference TRBV29-1 and TRBJ1-2, the CDR3 gives the full variable domain: SAVISQKPSRDICQRGTSLTIQCQVDSQVTMMFWYRQQPGQSLTLIATANQGSEATYESGFVIDKFPISRPNLTFSTLTVSNMSPEDSSIYLCSGGQGLNYGYTFGSGTRLTVV.

In its sample, this clonotype was seen a few times. The genes are TRBV24-1 and TRBJ2-3; 8 bases fit TRBD1. Per the germline V gene, CDR1 is KGHDR and CDR2 is SFDVKD. Losses at the gene ends were 5 bases for V and 0 bases for J; bases not matched to a gene: 3. This CDR3 contains 15 residues. CDR3 amino acids: CATSVGTGSTDTQYF. CDR3 nucleotides: TGTGCCACCAGTGTGGGGACAGGCAGCACAGATACGCAGTATTTT.